This T cell receptor (beta chain) was found in a study of T cells in Graves' hyperthyroidism and ophthalmopathy. Study-level information: Blood from the periphery was taken at initial diagnosis, before any treatment.

The study enrolled patients aged 18 to 65 with newly diagnosed hyperthyroidism of under 2 months' duration. Unmatched junction bases numbered 4, after V lost 5 bases and J lost 6 bases. This CDR3 region has 14 residues. From germline, CDR1 is SEHNR and CDR2 FQNEAQ (reference sequence). The TCR beta CDR3 regions underwent amplification using RNA transcripts as the source. An initial round of RT-PCR targeting the TCR CDR3 relied on the HTBI primer set. Via MiXCR, TCRdb re-called the multiplex PCR reads, giving one row per CDR3 protein. The repertoire holds roughly 290,000 distinct CDR3 sequences, with roughly 15% as singletons.

The J gene is TRBJ2-1, the V gene TRBV7-9; 10 bases fit TRBD1. Material: blood. The receptor was derived from a woman aged 35 to 49 with Graves' hyperthyroidism. The CDR3 region is CASSGTGVGNEQFF. DNA for the CDR3: TGTGCCAGCAGCGGGACAGGGGTGGGCAATGAGCAGTTCTTC.